The clone carrying this T cell receptor beta chain was observed at least ten times. Predating any ophthalmopathy symptoms, the blood sample was taken at first hyperthyroidism diagnosis. Amplification of TCR beta CDR3 regions was performed using RNA transcripts as template. The TCR CDR3 was amplified in a first-round RT-PCR using the HTBI primer set. TCRdb recomputed calls from the multiplex PCR reads with MiXCR, one row per CDR3 protein. The sample has some 270,000 distinct CDR3 sequences; about an eighth are singletons. The sample is drawn from a study of T cells in Graves' hyperthyroidism and ophthalmopathy. The CDR3 runs to 13 residues. Trimming cost V 3 bases and J 3 bases, with 8 bases left between them.

This TCR derives from a woman under 40 with Graves' hyperthyroidism that later progressed to Graves' ophthalmopathy. The chain joins TRBV12-3 or TRBV12-4 to TRBJ2-5; no clear D gene. Material: blood. The CDR3 bases are TGTGCCAGCAGTTTCACGGCTAAAGAGACCCAGTACTTC. Residues: CASSFTAKETQYF.